One and the same sample provided the 21 T cell receptor beta chains below, sequenced in a study of CD8 T cells in Susac syndrome. Random-hexamer reverse transcription was applied to about 0.45 to 1 ug RNA. TCRdb independently ran MiXCR on the immunoSEQ multiplex PCR reads; one entry per CDR3 protein. The sample shows about 73,000 distinct CDR3 sequences, over 85% of them seen only once. The sample was CD8+ T cells from PBMCs. These receptors were obtained from a human donor with multiple sclerosis.

The rearrangement joins TRBV13 to TRBJ2-1; D gene unclear. Germline CDR1 PRHDT, CDR2 FYEKMQ (reference sequence). The CDR3 is made up of 16 amino acids. The V end lost 1 base, the J end lost 10 bases, and 20 bases lay between the germline ends. The CDR3 DNA reads TGTGCCAGCAGCTTAGAAGCTGGTAGTGGAGTATGGGAGCAGTTCTTC. Translating it yields CASSLEAGSGVWEQFF.

The chain couples TRBV6-5 to TRBJ2-7; 10 bases align to TRBD1. In germline, CDR1 is MNHEY, CDR2 SVGAGI. Unmatched junction bases numbered 5, after V lost 5 bases and J lost 4 bases. This CDR3 is built from 14 residues. This CDR3 reads CASSAGTGVYEQYF. DNA for the CDR3: TGTGCCAGCAGTGCCGGGACAGGGGTGTACGAGCAGTACTTC.

This chain connects TRBV25-1 to TRBJ2-2, with D possibly being TRBD2 (6 bases). With 3 bases removed from V and 4 bases from J, the gap between germline ends came to 18 bases. Per germline, CDR1 MGHDK and CDR2 SYGVNS. This CDR3 is built from 17 residues. The CDR3 protein is CASSDHPYKGGTGELFF. The CDR3 DNA reads TGTGCCAGCAGTGACCACCCCTATAAGGGAGGCACCGGGGAGCTGTTTTTT.

The V gene is TRBV6-1, the J gene TRBJ2-7; D gene uncertain. CDR1 and CDR2 from the germline V gene are MNHNS and SASEGT. There are 13 residues in the CDR3. The ends were cut back, 1 base at V and 3 bases at J, with 7 bases in the middle. CDR3 DNA: TGTGCCAGCAGTGAAGTCAGATACTACGAGCAGTACTTC. The encoded protein is CASSEVRYYEQYF.

This clonotype was seen more than once but under ten times. The rearrangement links TRBV13 to TRBJ1-2; 12 nucleotides line up with TRBD1. CDR1 is PRHDT, CDR2 FYEKMQ, per germline (reference sequence). CDR3 size: 16 residues. V lost 5 bases to trimming and J lost 6 bases; unmatched junction nucleotides: 10. The CDR3, as DNA: TGTGCCAGCAGCGATGGGGACAGGGGGCGCCCGGATGGCTACACCTTC. Translation gives CASSDGDRGRPDGYTF.

The chain joins TRBV27 to TRBJ1-5; D might be TRBD1 (6 bases). CDR1 and CDR2 (germline): MNHEY, SMNVEV (reference sequence). This CDR3 spans 12 amino acids. The germline V and J ends were trimmed by 7 bases and 7 bases, with 11 bases remaining between them. CDR3 DNA sequence: TGTGCCAGCAAGGACAGAGGACAGCCCCAGCATTTT. It translates to CASKDRGQPQHF.

V usage is TRBV28 and J usage is TRBJ2-7; 8 bases are shared with TRBD1. The CDR3 runs to 14 residues. Germline CDR1 is MDHEN and CDR2 is SYDVKM. With 3 bases clipped from V and 6 bases from J, the junction kept 7 bases outside the gene matches. CDR3 region: CASSLPVRGLEQYF. The CDR3 DNA reads TGTGCCAGCAGTTTGCCGGTCAGGGGGCTCGAGCAGTACTTC.

V and J are TRBV3-1 and TRBJ2-5; TRBD2 matches at 10 bases. Germline assignment: CDR1 LGHDT and CDR2 YNNKEL (reference sequence). J lost 2 bases, V lost 5 bases, and 5 bases had no gene match. There are 15 residues in the CDR3. The CDR3 bases are TGTGCCAGCAGCGAACTAGCGGGGTTGCAAGAGACCCAGTACTTC. Residues: CASSELAGLQETQYF.

The chain uses TRBV29-1 and TRBJ2-7; 8 bases are a match to TRBD1. Germline values: CDR1 SQVTM, CDR2 ANQGSEA. The ends lost 7 bases at V and 5 bases at J; junction bases unmatched: 7. The CDR3 is made up of 12 amino acids. This chain's CDR3 is CSAGTGFDEQYF. DNA of the CDR3: TGCAGCGCCGGGACAGGCTTCGACGAGCAGTACTTC.

The rearrangement joins TRBV6-2 or TRBV6-3 to TRBJ2-3; D is perhaps TRBD2 (6 bases). Germline-derived CDR1 and CDR2 are MNHEY and SVGEGT. The CDR3 contains 16 residues. Trimming removed 8 bases at V and 2 bases at J, with 20 bases between. The CDR3 protein is CASGSLSGRITDTQYF. The CDR3 nucleotides read TGTGCCAGCGGATCCCTTTCAGGGAGGATCACAGATACGCAGTATTTT.

This chain links TRBV29-1 with TRBJ2-7; 12 nucleotides match TRBD2. Germline V gene data show CDR1 as SQVTM and CDR2 as ANQGSEA. The CDR3 contains 13 residues. V shed 4 bases and J 4 bases; nucleotides not matched to a gene: 2. The CDR3 sequence: CSVGLAGAYEQYF. CDR3 nucleotide sequence: TGCAGCGTTGGACTAGCGGGAGCTTACGAGCAGTACTTC.

V gene TRBV10-3 combines with J gene TRBJ1-1; 9 bases agree with TRBD1. The length of the CDR3 is 14 residues. Germline CDR1 and CDR2: ENHRY and SYGVKD. Losses at the gene ends were 6 bases for V and 11 bases for J; bases not matched to a gene: 13. For the CDR3, the DNA is TGTGCCATCAGGGACGAGGGACAGGGCCCCGAGGCTTTCTTT. Residues: CAIRDEGQGPEAFF.

This chain uses TRBV6-2 or TRBV6-3 with TRBJ1-6; 7 bases line up with TRBD1. Germline CDR1 reads MNHEY; CDR2 reads SVGEGT. The ends lost 4 bases at V and 5 bases at J; junction bases unmatched: 8. CDR3 length equals 16 residues. The CDR3 sequence: CASSSLRTGNNSPLHF. The CDR3, as DNA: TGTGCCAGCAGTTCATTGCGGACAGGCAATAATTCACCCCTCCACTTT.

This clonotype was counted once. The chain employs TRBV5-6 and TRBJ2-7; a possible D gene is TRBD1 (6 bases). Germline CDR1 and CDR2: SGHDT and YYEEEE. The V gene lost 1 base and the J gene lost 6 bases, with 14 bases spanning the gap. CDR3 length: 14 residues. The CDR3 loop reads CASSLRGSWREQYF. The CDR3 region has the DNA TGTGCCAGCAGCTTGAGGGGGAGTTGGCGCGAGCAGTACTTC.

This CDR3 is CASSLSLNQPQHF. CDR3 nucleotide sequence: TGTGCCAGCAGTTTATCCCTAAATCAGCCCCAGCATTTT. V gene TRBV27 combines with J gene TRBJ1-5; D uncertain. Germline CDR1 reads MNHEY; CDR2 reads SMNVEV (reference sequence). The CDR3 sequence is 13 residues long. Trimming pared 0 bases from V and 4 bases from J, leaving 4 bases between.

The chain links TRBV14 to TRBJ1-1; TRBD1 agrees at 7 bases. The germline CDR1 and CDR2 sequences are SGHDN and FVKESK. The J segment lost 1 base and the V segment lost 1 base, leaving 3 bases of the junction unmatched. This CDR3 region has 15 residues. The CDR3: CASSQVPGGNTEAFF. The CDR3 DNA is TGTGCCAGCAGCCAAGTGCCAGGGGGGAACACTGAAGCTTTCTTT. Combining the CDR3 with reference TRBV14 and TRBJ1-1 gives the whole variable domain EAGVTQFPSHSVIEKGQTVTLRCDPISGHDNLYWYRRVMGKEIKFLLHFVKESKQDESGMPNNRFLAERTGGTYSTLKVQPAELEDSGVYFCASSQVPGGNTEAFFGQGTRLTVV.

This sequence joins TRBV10-2 and TRBJ1-6, with unresolved D. The CDR3 has 15 amino acids. Trimming took 3 bases from V and 7 from J, leaving 13 bases between them. The germline CDR1 and CDR2 sequences are WSHSY and SAAADI. The CDR3 nucleotides read TGCGCCAGCAGTGAATCGGCAGGCGGCAATTCACCCCTCCACTTT. This encodes CASSESAGGNSPLHF.

The chain combines TRBV20-1 with TRBJ2-1, with D unresolved. Germline loops: CDR1 DFQATT, CDR2 SNEGSKA (reference sequence). The CDR3 is 16 residues long. V lost 2 bases and J 3 bases, leaving 17 bases between the germline ends. The CDR3 reads CSARIVDRINYNEQFF. CDR3 nucleotides: TGCAGTGCTAGAATTGTCGACCGGATAAACTACAATGAGCAGTTCTTC.

V and J are TRBV5-6 and TRBJ2-7; perhaps TRBD2 as D (5 bases). The CDR3 runs to 13 residues. The germline V gene encodes CDR1 SGHDT and CDR2 YYEEEE. With 0 bases removed from V and 6 bases from J, the gap between germline ends came to 10 bases. The CDR3 region is CASSLGTSLEQYF. DNA for the CDR3: TGTGCCAGCAGCTTGGGGACTTCCCTCGAGCAGTACTTC.

The chain employs TRBV6-5 and TRBJ2-1; 9 bases map to TRBD2. The ends lost 4 bases at V and 8 bases at J; junction bases unmatched: 9. The V gene's germline CDR1 is MNHEY and CDR2 SVGAGI. The CDR3 is 15 residues long. The CDR3 reads CASSFTGTSPDEQFF. The CDR3 bases are TGTGCCAGCAGTTTTACCGGGACTAGCCCGGATGAGCAGTTCTTC.

The V call is TRBV27, the J call TRBJ2-7; weak D call: TRBD1 (6 bases). The germline V gene has CDR1 MNHEY and CDR2 SMNVEV (reference sequence). The CDR3 consists of 14 residues. Trimming took 3 bases from V and 5 from J, leaving 14 bases between them. This CDR3 is CASSLGRGSHEQYF. CDR3 nucleotides: TGTGCCAGCAGTTTGGGCAGGGGTAGCCACGAGCAGTACTTC.